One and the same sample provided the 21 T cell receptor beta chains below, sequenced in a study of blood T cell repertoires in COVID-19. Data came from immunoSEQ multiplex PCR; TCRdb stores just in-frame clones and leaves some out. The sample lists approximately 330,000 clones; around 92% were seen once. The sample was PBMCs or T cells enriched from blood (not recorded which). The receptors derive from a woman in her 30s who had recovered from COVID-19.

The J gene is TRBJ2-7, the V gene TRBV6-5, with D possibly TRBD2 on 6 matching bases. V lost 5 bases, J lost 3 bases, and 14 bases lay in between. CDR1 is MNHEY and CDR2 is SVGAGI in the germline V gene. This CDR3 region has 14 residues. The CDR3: CASSTQGGIYEQYF. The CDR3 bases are TGTGCCAGCAGTACCCAGGGAGGTATCTACGAGCAGTACTTC.

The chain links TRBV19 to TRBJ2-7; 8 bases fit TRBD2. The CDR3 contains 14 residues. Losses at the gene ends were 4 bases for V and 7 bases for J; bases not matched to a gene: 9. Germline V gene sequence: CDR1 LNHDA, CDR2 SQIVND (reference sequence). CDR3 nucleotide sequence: TGTGCCAGTAGTAGTAGCGGGATAGCGAATGAGCAGTACTTC. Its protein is CASSSSGIANEQYF.

CDR3 amino acids: CASSTGQGEKLFF. In nucleotides, the CDR3 is TGCGCCAGCAGCACGGGACAGGGTGAAAAACTGTTTTTT. The chain recombines TRBV5-1 with TRBJ1-4, with 9 bases fitting TRBD1. The V gene end was trimmed by 4 bases and the J gene end by 7 bases; junction bases not matched to a gene: 2. Germline V gene sequence: CDR1 SGHRS, CDR2 YFSETQ. The CDR3 length is 13 residues.

Here the CDR3 reads CASSQVGQGLEPQHF. Here the CDR3 DNA reads TGCGCCAGCAGCCAAGTAGGTCAGGGTCTTGAGCCCCAGCATTTT. The V and J genes are TRBV4-1 and TRBJ1-5; tentatively, D is TRBD1 (5 bases). From germline, CDR1 is MGHRA and CDR2 YSYEKL. This CDR3 is built from 15 residues. Trimming cost V 1 base and J 8 bases, with 15 bases left between them.

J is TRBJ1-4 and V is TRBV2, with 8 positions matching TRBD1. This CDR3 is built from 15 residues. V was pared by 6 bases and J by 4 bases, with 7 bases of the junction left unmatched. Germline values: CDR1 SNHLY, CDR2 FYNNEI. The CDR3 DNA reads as TGTGCCAGCAGCGGACAGGGTCGGGGTAATGAAAAACTGTTTTTT. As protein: CASSGQGRGNEKLFF.

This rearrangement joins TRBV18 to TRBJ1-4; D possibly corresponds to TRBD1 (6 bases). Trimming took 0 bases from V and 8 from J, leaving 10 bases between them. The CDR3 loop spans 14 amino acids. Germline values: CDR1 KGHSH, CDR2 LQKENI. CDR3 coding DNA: TGTGCCAGCTCACCACCGTCGCAGGGGGAAAAACTGTTTTTT. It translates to CASSPPSQGEKLFF.

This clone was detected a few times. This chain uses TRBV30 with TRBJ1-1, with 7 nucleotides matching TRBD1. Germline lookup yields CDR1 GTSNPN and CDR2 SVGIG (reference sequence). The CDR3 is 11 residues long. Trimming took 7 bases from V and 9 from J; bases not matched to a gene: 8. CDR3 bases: TGTGCCTCCCGCCGGGACAGAAAAGCTTTCTTT. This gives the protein CASRRDRKAFF.

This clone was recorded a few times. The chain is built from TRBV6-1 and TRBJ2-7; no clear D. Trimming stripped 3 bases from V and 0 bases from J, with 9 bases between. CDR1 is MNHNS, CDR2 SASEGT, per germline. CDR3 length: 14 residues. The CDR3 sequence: CASSDRWSSYEQYF. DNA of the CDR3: TGTGCCAGCAGTGACAGATGGAGCTCCTACGAGCAGTACTTC.

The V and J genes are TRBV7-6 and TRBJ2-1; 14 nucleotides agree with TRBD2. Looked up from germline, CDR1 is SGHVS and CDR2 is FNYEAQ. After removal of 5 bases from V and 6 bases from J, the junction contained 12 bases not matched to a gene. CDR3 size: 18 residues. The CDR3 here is CASSPGTSGRVFSNEQFF. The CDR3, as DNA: TGTGCCAGCAGCCCCGGGACTAGCGGGAGAGTTTTTTCCAATGAGCAGTTCTTC.

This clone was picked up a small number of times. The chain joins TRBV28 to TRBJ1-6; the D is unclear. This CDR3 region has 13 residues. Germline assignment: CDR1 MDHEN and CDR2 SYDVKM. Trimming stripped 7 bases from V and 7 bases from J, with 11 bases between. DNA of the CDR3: TGTGCCAGCAACCTTAGGAGAAATTCACCCCTCCACTTT. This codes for CASNLRRNSPLHF.

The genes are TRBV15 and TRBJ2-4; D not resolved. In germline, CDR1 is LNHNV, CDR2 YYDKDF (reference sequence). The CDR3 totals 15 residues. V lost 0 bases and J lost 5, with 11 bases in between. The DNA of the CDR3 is TGTGCCACCAGCAGAGATTTAGACTCCGAAAACATTCAGTACTTC. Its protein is CATSRDLDSENIQYF.

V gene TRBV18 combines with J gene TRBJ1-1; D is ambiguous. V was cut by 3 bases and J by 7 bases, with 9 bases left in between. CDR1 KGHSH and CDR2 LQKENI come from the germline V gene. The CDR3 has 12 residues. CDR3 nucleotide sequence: TGTGCCAGCTCACCCGGAGACCTTGAAGCTTTCTTT. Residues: CASSPGDLEAFF.

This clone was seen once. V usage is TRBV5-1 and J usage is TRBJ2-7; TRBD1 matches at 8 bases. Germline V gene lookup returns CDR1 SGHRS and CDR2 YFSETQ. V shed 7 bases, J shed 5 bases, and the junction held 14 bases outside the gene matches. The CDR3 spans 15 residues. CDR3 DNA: TGCGCCAGCGGACCTGAGCCCGACAGGGGCGACGAGCAGTACTTC. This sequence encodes CASGPEPDRGDEQYF. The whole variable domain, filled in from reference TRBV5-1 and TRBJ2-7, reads KAGVTQTPRYLIKTRGQQVTLSCSPISGHRSVSWYQQTPGQGLQFLFEYFSETQRNKGNFPGRFSGRQFSNSRSEMNVSTLELGDSALYLCASGPEPDRGDEQYFGPGTRLTVT.

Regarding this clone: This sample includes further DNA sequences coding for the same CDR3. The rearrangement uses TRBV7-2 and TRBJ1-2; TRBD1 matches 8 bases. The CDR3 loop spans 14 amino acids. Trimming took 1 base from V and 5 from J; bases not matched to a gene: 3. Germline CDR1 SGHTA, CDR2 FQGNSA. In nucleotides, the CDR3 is TGTGCCAGCAGCTTAGGGCAGGGGGCGTATGGCTACACCTTC. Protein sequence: CASSLGQGAYGYTF. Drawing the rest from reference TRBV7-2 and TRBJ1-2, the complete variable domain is GAGVSQSPSNKVTEKGKDVELRCDPISGHTALYWYRQSLGQGLEFLIYFQGNSAPDKSGLPSDRFSAERTGGSVSTLTIQRTQQEDSAVYLCASSLGQGAYGYTFGSGTRLTVV.

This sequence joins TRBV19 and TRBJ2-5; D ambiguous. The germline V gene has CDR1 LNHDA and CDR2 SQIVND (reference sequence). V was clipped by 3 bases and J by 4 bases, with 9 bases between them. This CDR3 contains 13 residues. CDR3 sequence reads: CASSIPGGETQYF. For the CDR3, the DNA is TGTGCCAGTAGTATTCCGGGTGGAGAGACCCAGTACTTC.

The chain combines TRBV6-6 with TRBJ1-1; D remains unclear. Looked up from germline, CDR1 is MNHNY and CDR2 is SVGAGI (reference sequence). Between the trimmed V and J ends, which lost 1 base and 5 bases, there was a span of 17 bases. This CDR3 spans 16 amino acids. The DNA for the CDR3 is TGTGCCAGCAGTTACTATCTAGGAGGGTCGGGGACTGAAGCTTTCTTT. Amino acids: CASSYYLGGSGTEAFF.

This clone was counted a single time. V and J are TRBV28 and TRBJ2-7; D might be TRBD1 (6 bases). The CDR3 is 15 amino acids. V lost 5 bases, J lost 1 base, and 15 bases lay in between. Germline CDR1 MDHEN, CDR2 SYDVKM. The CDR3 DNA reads TGTGCCAGCAGTCCTCTGACAGGTGGGTCCTACGAGCAGTACTTC. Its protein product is CASSPLTGGSYEQYF.

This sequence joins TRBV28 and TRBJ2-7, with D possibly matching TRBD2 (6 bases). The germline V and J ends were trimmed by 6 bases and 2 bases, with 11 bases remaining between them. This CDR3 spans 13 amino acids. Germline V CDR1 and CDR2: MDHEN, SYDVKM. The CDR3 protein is CASSLALTYEQYF. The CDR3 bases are TGTGCCAGCAGCCTAGCGTTGACCTACGAGCAGTACTTC.

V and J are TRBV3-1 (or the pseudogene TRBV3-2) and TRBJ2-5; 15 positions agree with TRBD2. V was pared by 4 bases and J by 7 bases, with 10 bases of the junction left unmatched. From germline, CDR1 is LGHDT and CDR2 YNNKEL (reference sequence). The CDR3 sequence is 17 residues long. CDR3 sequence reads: CASSRTGLAGGGGTQYF. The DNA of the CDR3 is TGTGCCAGCAGCCGAACGGGACTAGCGGGAGGTGGGGGGACCCAGTACTTC.

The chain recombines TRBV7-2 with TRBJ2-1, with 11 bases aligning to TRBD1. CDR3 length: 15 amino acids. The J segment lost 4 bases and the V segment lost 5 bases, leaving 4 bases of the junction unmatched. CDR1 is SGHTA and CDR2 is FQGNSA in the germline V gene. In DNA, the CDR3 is TGTGCCAGCAGCGGACAGGGGGCGGGATACAATGAGCAGTTCTTC. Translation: CASSGQGAGYNEQFF.

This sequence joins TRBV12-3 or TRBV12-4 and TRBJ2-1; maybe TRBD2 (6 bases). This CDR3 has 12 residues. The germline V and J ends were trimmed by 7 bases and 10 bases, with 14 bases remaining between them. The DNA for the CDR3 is TGTGCCAGCACCAAAGAGGCGGGGGAGCAGTTCTTC. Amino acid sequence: CASTKEAGEQFF.